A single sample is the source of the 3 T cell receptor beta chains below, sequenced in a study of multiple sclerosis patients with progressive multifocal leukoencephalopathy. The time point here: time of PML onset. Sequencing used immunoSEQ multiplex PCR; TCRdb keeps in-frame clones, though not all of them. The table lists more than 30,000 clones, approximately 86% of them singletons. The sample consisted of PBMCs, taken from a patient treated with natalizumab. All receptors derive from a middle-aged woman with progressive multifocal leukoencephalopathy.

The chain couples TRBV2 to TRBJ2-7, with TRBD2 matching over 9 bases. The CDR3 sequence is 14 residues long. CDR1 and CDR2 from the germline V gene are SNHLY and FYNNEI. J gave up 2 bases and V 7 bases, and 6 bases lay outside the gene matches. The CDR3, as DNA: TGTGCCAGCAACCGGGGGACTAGCCCCTACGAGCAGTACTTC. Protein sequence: CASNRGTSPYEQYF. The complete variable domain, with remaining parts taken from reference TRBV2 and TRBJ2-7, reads EPEVTQTPSHQVTQMGQEVILRCVPISNHLYFYWYRQILGQKVEFLVSFYNNEISEKSEIFDDQFSVERPDGSNFTLKIRSTKLEDSAMYFCASNRGTSPYEQYFGPGTRLTVT.

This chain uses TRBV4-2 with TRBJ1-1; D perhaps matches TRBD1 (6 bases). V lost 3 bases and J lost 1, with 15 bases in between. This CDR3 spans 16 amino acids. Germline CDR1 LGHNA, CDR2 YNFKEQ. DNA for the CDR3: TGTGCCAGCAGCCACCGCTTGGGGGCAAGGAACACTGAAGCTTTCTTT. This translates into CASSHRLGARNTEAFF.

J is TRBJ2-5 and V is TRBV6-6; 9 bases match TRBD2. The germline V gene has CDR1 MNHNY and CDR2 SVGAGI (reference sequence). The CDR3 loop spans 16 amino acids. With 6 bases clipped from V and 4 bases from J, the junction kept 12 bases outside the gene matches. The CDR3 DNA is TGTGCCAGCAGCCCCGGTGCGGGAGGGCCCTTAGAGACCCAGTACTTC. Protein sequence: CASSPGAGGPLETQYF.